The 30 T cell receptor beta chains given below trace back to one sample, sequenced in a study of blood T cell repertoires in COVID-19. Only in-frame clones appear in the TCRdb table, and some are missing; sequencing was by immunoSEQ multiplex PCR. The repertoire has a few hundred thousand clones, approximately 85% of them found once; the top ten carry 2.2%. The sample was PBMCs or T cells enriched from blood (not recorded which). The receptors here all came from a man aged 25 to 45 who had recovered from COVID-19.

This sequence joins TRBV3-1 (or the pseudogene TRBV3-2) and TRBJ2-1, with TRBD2 identical over 11 bases. V lost 3 bases, J lost 14 bases, and 0 bases stayed unmatched. CDR3 length equals 11 residues. Germline V gene lookup returns CDR1 LGHDT and CDR2 YNNKEL (reference sequence). The CDR3 coding sequence is TGTGCCAGCAGCCAGGGACTAGCGGAGTTCTTC. It encodes CASSQGLAEFF.

The chain uses TRBV6-2 or TRBV6-3 and TRBJ2-7; TRBD2 matches at 10 bases. In germline, CDR1 is MNHEY, CDR2 SVGEGT. The CDR3 contains 14 residues. The trim removed 4 bases at V and 4 bases at J, leaving 4 bases unmatched. The DNA for the CDR3 is TGTGCCAGCAGTTCAGCGGGGGGGCGGTACGAGCAGTACTTC. Translated: CASSSAGGRYEQYF.

The chain combines TRBV5-4 with TRBJ1-1; 7 bases align to TRBD1. The CDR3 is 16 residues long. CDR1 is SGHNT, CDR2 YYREEE, per germline (reference sequence). V shed 3 bases and J 2 bases; nucleotides not matched to a gene: 10. CDR3 sequence (DNA): TGTGCCAGCAGCTGGGAGACAGGGAGGAAAAACACTGAAGCTTTCTTT. It yields the protein CASSWETGRKNTEAFF.

The chain links TRBV7-2 to TRBJ1-5; weak D call: TRBD1 (5 bases). Germline lookup yields CDR1 SGHTA and CDR2 FQGNSA. V lost 5 bases and J lost 0, with 11 bases in between. This CDR3 contains 15 residues. CDR3 sequence (DNA): TGTGCCAGCAGCCCGGGACTCTATAGCAATCAGCCCCAGCATTTT. Encoded protein: CASSPGLYSNQPQHF. The full variable domain, with the rest looked up from reference TRBV7-2 and TRBJ1-5, is GAGVSQSPSNKVTEKGKDVELRCDPISGHTALYWYRQSLGQGLEFLIYFQGNSAPDKSGLPSDRFSAERTGGSVSTLTIQRTQQEDSAVYLCASSPGLYSNQPQHFGDGTRLSIL.

The chain couples TRBV5-1 to TRBJ1-1; TRBD1 agrees at 8 bases. Germline lookup yields CDR1 SGHRS and CDR2 YFSETQ. This CDR3 has 14 residues. J lost 5 bases, V lost 2 bases, and 5 bases had no gene match. In nucleotides, the CDR3 is TGCGCCAGCAGCTTTGAGACAGGGGTGACTGAAGCTTTCTTT. Protein: CASSFETGVTEAFF.

The chain recombines TRBV24-1 with TRBJ1-2; no definite D call. V lost 2 bases to trimming and J lost 8 bases, with 11 bases between them. The CDR3 consists of 13 residues. Germline loops: CDR1 KGHDR, CDR2 SFDVKD. The CDR3 nucleotides read TGTGCCACCAGTGATTCGGGAGTCAGGGGCTACACCTTC. It yields the protein CATSDSGVRGYTF.

The chain is built from TRBV25-1 and TRBJ1-1, with D maybe TRBD1 (5 bases). CDR1 is MGHDK, CDR2 SYGVNS, per germline. The CDR3 has 13 amino acids. The V end lost 7 bases, the J end lost 7 bases, and 16 bases lay between the germline ends. The CDR3 bases are TGTGCCAGCACCCAATCGGGGGTCAGTGAAGCTTTCTTT. It codes for CASTQSGVSEAFF. The whole variable domain, filled in from reference TRBV25-1 and TRBJ1-1, reads EADIYQTPRYLVIGTGKKITLECSQTMGHDKMYWYQQDPGMELHLIHYSYGVNSTEKGDLSSESTVSRIRTEHFPLTLESARPSHTSQYLCASTQSGVSEAFFGQGTRLTVV.

The J gene is TRBJ2-2, the V gene TRBV10-3, with D possibly TRBD1 on 6 matching bases. Germline loops: CDR1 ENHRY, CDR2 SYGVKD. CDR3 length: 16 amino acids. The V end was cut by 3 bases, the J end by 0 bases, with 11 bases between. The CDR3 spells CAISDPDSSNTGELFF. CDR3 nucleotide sequence: TGTGCCATCAGTGACCCGGACAGTTCGAACACCGGGGAGCTGTTTTTT.

This clone occurred a few times. The V and J genes are TRBV13 and TRBJ1-1; TRBD1 is a possible D gene (5 bases). Germline CDR1 PRHDT, CDR2 FYEKMQ (reference sequence). Between the trimmed V and J ends, which lost 5 bases and 5 bases, there was a span of 15 bases. The CDR3 consists of 14 residues. The CDR3 nucleotides read TGTGCCAGCAGCACCCCGGGGGTAAGGACTGAAGCTTTCTTT. Protein product: CASSTPGVRTEAFF.

This clone was seen more than once but under ten times. V and J are TRBV5-1 and TRBJ1-5, with D possibly being TRBD1 (6 bases). V dropped 4 bases and J dropped 4 bases, with 9 bases sitting between them. The CDR3 sequence is 13 residues long. Per germline, CDR1 SGHRS and CDR2 YFSETQ. CDR3 in DNA: TGCGCCAGCAGCCAAGACAGGAATCAGCCCCAGCATTTT. Its protein is CASSQDRNQPQHF.

V gene TRBV5-4 combines with J gene TRBJ1-1, with a weak D call TRBD1 (5 bases). With 0 bases removed from V and 0 bases from J, the gap between germline ends came to 9 bases. Per the germline V gene, CDR1 is SGHNT and CDR2 is YYREEE (reference sequence). The CDR3 runs 15 residues. The CDR3: CASSLAPGLNTEAFF. The CDR3 nucleotides are TGTGCCAGCAGCTTGGCTCCAGGGTTGAACACTGAAGCTTTCTTT.

V and J are TRBV7-3 and TRBJ1-4; unclear D gene. The V end was cut by 2 bases, the J end by 10 bases, with 11 bases between. Germline CDR1 reads SGHTA; CDR2 reads FQGTGA. This CDR3 has 13 residues. DNA for the CDR3: TGTGCCAGCAGCTTATCGCGGGATTCAAAACTGTTTTTT. Encoded protein: CASSLSRDSKLFF.

V is TRBV5-1 and J is TRBJ2-1; TRBD2 agrees at 9 bases. Germline V gene lookup returns CDR1 SGHRS and CDR2 YFSETQ. V was clipped by 0 bases and J by 3 bases; unmatched bases: 7. The CDR3 has 17 amino acids. CDR3 in DNA: TGCGCCAGCAGCTTGGCCACTCTAGCGGGGAGCTACAATGAGCAGTTCTTC. It encodes CASSLATLAGSYNEQFF.

The rearrangement uses TRBV2 and TRBJ2-7; D possibly corresponds to TRBD1 (5 bases). V was cut by 6 bases and J by 2 bases, with 14 bases left in between. This CDR3 has 14 residues. Germline assignment: CDR1 SNHLY and CDR2 FYNNEI. The CDR3, as DNA: TGTGCCAGCAGCCCCCCCGGACAAGCCTACGAGCAGTACTTC. It codes for CASSPPGQAYEQYF.

This clone was seen a single time. The rearrangement joins TRBV27 to TRBJ1-1, with D perhaps matching TRBD1 (5 bases). CDR1 MNHEY and CDR2 SMNVEV come from the germline V gene (reference sequence). Trimming pared 4 bases from V and 2 bases from J, leaving 17 bases between. The CDR3 is 16 residues long. CDR3 sequence (DNA): TGTGCCAGCAGTTCAAACCCAGGGCGCGCTAACACTGAAGCTTTCTTT. Translating gives CASSSNPGRANTEAFF.

Only a few counts were recorded for this clone. The chain recombines TRBV7-2 with TRBJ2-2, with D uncertain. This CDR3 is built from 15 residues. Trimming left V 5 bases short and J 2 bases short, with 12 bases between. Germline lookup yields CDR1 SGHTA and CDR2 FQGNSA. The CDR3 loop reads CASSANRGNTGELFF. The CDR3, as DNA: TGTGCCAGCAGCGCCAACCGCGGAAACACCGGGGAGCTGTTTTTT.

As DNA, the CDR3 is TGTGCCTGCCGGAGGGCTAATGAAAAACTGTTTTTT. This sequence encodes CACRRANEKLFF. The chain recombines TRBV30 with TRBJ1-4; D gene unclear. The V gene lost 6 bases and the J gene lost 3 bases, with 8 bases spanning the gap. The germline gives CDR1 GTSNPN, CDR2 SVGIG (reference sequence). This CDR3 is 12 amino acids long.

This clone was counted only a few times. The chain carries TRBV6-4 and TRBJ2-1, with 8 bases lining up with TRBD2. CDR1 is MRHNA, CDR2 SNTAGT, per germline. CDR3 length: 16 amino acids. Trimming took 6 bases from V and 8 from J; bases not matched to a gene: 15. CDR3 nucleotides: TGTGCCAGCAGCCTCCTCGGGGGGGGGTCCTTTCATGAGCAGTTCTTC. Translating it yields CASSLLGGGSFHEQFF.

This sequence joins TRBV5-6 and TRBJ1-5, with 10 bases identical to TRBD1. The CDR3 covers 15 residues. V lost 2 bases to trimming and J lost 7 bases; unmatched junction nucleotides: 6. CDR1 and CDR2 from the germline V gene are SGHDT and YYEEEE. For the CDR3, the DNA is TGTGCCAGCAGCTTCGGGACAGGGGTGGTGCAGCCCCAGCATTTT. Its protein is CASSFGTGVVQPQHF.

J is TRBJ1-2 and V is TRBV19; D is unresolved. This CDR3 has 14 residues. From germline, CDR1 is LNHDA and CDR2 SQIVND (reference sequence). The V end lost 7 bases, the J end lost 0 bases, and 12 bases lay between the germline ends. The DNA of the CDR3 is TGTGCCAGTACAGAAGGGAGAGCTAACTATGGCTACACCTTC. This translates into CASTEGRANYGYTF.

This clone has just one count. Mismatch with germline at one junction end may stem from a read error. This chain joins TRBV7-7 and TRBJ2-2; D might be TRBD2 (5 bases). The CDR3 sequence is 15 residues long. Germline CDR1 is SSHAT and CDR2 is FNYEAQ (reference sequence). In nucleotides, the CDR3 is TGTGCTAGCAGTTCCGGACTTCTCAACACCGGGGAGCTGTTTTTT. This sequence encodes CASSSGLLNTGELFF.

This clone was seen more than once but under ten times. The chain combines TRBV4-3 with TRBJ1-2; D remains unclear. V gave up 0 bases and J gave up 5 bases, with 13 bases separating them. The V gene's germline CDR1 is LGHNA and CDR2 YSLEER. The CDR3 is 15 residues long. CDR3 loop: CASSQESSGAYGYTF. The CDR3 coding sequence is TGCGCCAGCAGCCAAGAGAGTTCCGGAGCTTATGGCTACACCTTC.

A remark on this clone: The sample carries other DNA sequences with the same CDR3. In DNA, the CDR3 is TGTGCCAGCAGCTCCTTCTACGAGCAGTACTTC. Translation gives CASSSFYEQYF. This sequence joins TRBV7-2 and TRBJ2-7; no definite D call. There are 11 residues in the CDR3. The germline CDR1 and CDR2 sequences are SGHTA and FQGNSA. V dropped 4 bases and J dropped 3 bases, with 4 bases sitting between them.

This rearrangement joins TRBV2 to TRBJ2-3; tentatively, D is TRBD1 (7 bases). V was pared by 6 bases and J by 10 bases, with 14 bases between. Germline CDR1 is SNHLY and CDR2 is FYNNEI. This CDR3 is 12 amino acids long. This chain's CDR3 is CASRPDRRAQYF. As DNA, the CDR3 is TGTGCCAGCAGGCCGGACAGGAGGGCGCAGTATTTT.

The genes are TRBV9 and TRBJ2-1; D is perhaps TRBD2 (6 bases). Trimming cost V 3 bases and J 0 bases, with 13 bases left between them. The CDR3 is 16 residues long. CDR1 is SGDLS, CDR2 YYNGEE, per germline. The CDR3 coding sequence is TGTGCCAGCAGCGCCCCGCTGGGGGGCTCCTACAATGAGCAGTTCTTC. Protein product: CASSAPLGGSYNEQFF.

The gene calls are TRBV5-1 and TRBJ2-1; 11 bases map to TRBD2. The CDR3 totals 12 residues. CDR1 is SGHRS, CDR2 YFSETQ, per germline. V was clipped by 5 bases and J by 16 bases; unmatched bases: 8. This chain's CDR3 is CASRWGLAAPFF. CDR3 nucleotide sequence: TGCGCCAGCAGGTGGGGACTAGCGGCTCCTTTCTTC.

The chain carries TRBV4-2 and TRBJ2-1; TRBD2 agrees at 11 bases. The V and J ends lost 2 bases and 5 bases, in that order; junction bases with no gene match: 5. The CDR3 sequence is 16 residues long. Germline V gene lookup returns CDR1 LGHNA and CDR2 YNFKEQ. CDR3 protein: CASSQLGLAADNEQFF. CDR3 nucleotides: TGTGCCAGCAGCCAACTGGGACTAGCGGCAGACAATGAGCAGTTCTTC.

The V gene is TRBV9, the J gene TRBJ2-5; D possibly corresponds to TRBD2 (6 bases). V was clipped by 2 bases and J by 0 bases, with 14 bases between them. Germline lookup yields CDR1 SGDLS and CDR2 YYNGEE. This CDR3 is built from 16 residues. The CDR3, as DNA: TGTGCCAGCAGCGTGGGCCGGGGGAGACACCAAGAGACCCAGTACTTC. The encoded protein is CASSVGRGRHQETQYF.

The chain carries TRBV5-1 and TRBJ2-5, with 7 bases aligning to TRBD1. CDR3 size: 14 residues. Germline-derived CDR1 and CDR2 are SGHRS and YFSETQ. With 4 bases clipped from V and 1 base from J, the junction kept 4 bases outside the gene matches. The CDR3 coding sequence is TGCGCCAGCAGCCCGGGACAGCCCCAAGAGACCCAGTACTTC. Encoded protein: CASSPGQPQETQYF.

The CDR3 is CASSPKDSSNSPLHF. In DNA form, the CDR3 reads TGTGCCAGCAGCCCCAAAGACAGTTCAAATTCACCCCTCCACTTT. The chain carries TRBV3-1 (or the pseudogene TRBV3-2) and TRBJ1-6; tentatively, D is TRBD1 (5 bases). The germline gives CDR1 LGHDT, CDR2 YNNKEL (reference sequence). The CDR3 consists of 15 residues. V lost 4 bases, J lost 7 bases, and 14 bases lay in between.